These 11 T cell receptor beta chains share one sample of origin, sequenced in a study of CD8+CD57+ T cells in acquired aplastic anemia. Genomic DNA, the template, was used for profiling of the TCR beta VDJ and CDR3. TCRdb re-called the reads through MiXCR, storing one row per CDR3 protein. The sample lists a few hundred thousand distinct CDR3 sequences, 56% occurring once. The sample was sorted CD4+, CD8+, or CD8+CD57+ T cells (not recorded which) from PBMCs. The receptors were sampled from a human donor with severe aplastic anemia or a healthy control (not recorded which).

The table lists this clonotype with many counts. The rearrangement joins TRBV29-1 to TRBJ2-5; 9 positions agree with TRBD1. Germline CDR1 reads SQVTM; CDR2 reads ANQGSEA. The CDR3 runs 13 residues. V lost 7 bases, J lost 5 bases, and 8 bases stayed unmatched. The CDR3 coding sequence is TGCAGCGGTGGACAGGGGAATCCGGAGACCCAGTACTTC. Its translation is CSGGQGNPETQYF.

The rearrangement joins TRBV2 to TRBJ1-1; 8 nucleotides match TRBD1. The CDR3 runs 14 residues. Losses at the gene ends were 9 bases for V and 4 bases for J; bases not matched to a gene: 10. Germline CDR1 reads SNHLY; CDR2 reads FYNNEI. In nucleotides, the CDR3 is TGTGCCAGTACCCCACAGGGGGAGGGCACTGAAGCTTTCTTT. Protein sequence: CASTPQGEGTEAFF. Based on the CDR3 plus reference TRBV2 and TRBJ1-1, the full variable domain is EPEVTQTPSHQVTQMGQEVILRCVPISNHLYFYWYRQILGQKVEFLVSFYNNEISEKSEIFDDQFSVERPDGSNFTLKIRSTKLEDSAMYFCASTPQGEGTEAFFGQGTRLTVV.

The gene calls are TRBV5-1 and TRBJ2-1; 7 nucleotides line up with TRBD2. Germline CDR1 SGHRS, CDR2 YFSETQ. The CDR3 has 15 residues. The junction had 3 bases not matched to a gene; V was cut back by 0 bases and J by 3 bases. The CDR3 reads CASSLGASGYNEQFF. The CDR3 nucleotides read TGCGCCAGCAGCTTGGGTGCTAGCGGCTACAATGAGCAGTTCTTC.

This clonotype occurred many times. The V and J genes are TRBV9 and TRBJ1-5; D call uncertain. Germline-derived CDR1 and CDR2 are SGDLS and YYNGEE. V dropped 5 bases and J dropped 4 bases, with 16 bases sitting between them. The CDR3 runs to 15 residues. CDR3 sequence reads: CASSHDLGGNQPQHF. CDR3 DNA: TGTGCCAGCAGTCATGACTTAGGAGGTAATCAGCCCCAGCATTTT.

This sequence joins TRBV9 and TRBJ2-6, with TRBD2 matching 11 bases. The CDR3 is 19 residues long. The trim removed 5 bases at V and 3 bases at J, leaving 13 bases unmatched. The germline V gene has CDR1 SGDLS and CDR2 YYNGEE. CDR3 residues: CASSYLFTSGRNGANVLTF. CDR3 DNA sequence: TGTGCCAGCAGTTACTTGTTTACTAGCGGGAGAAATGGGGCCAACGTCCTGACTTTC.

Comment on this clonotype: It is likely a read error, because the conserved phenylalanine at the end of the CDR3 is missing. The chain employs TRBV9 and TRBJ2-3; D possibly corresponds to TRBD1 (5 bases). This CDR3 contains 15 residues. Germline V lookup: CDR1 SGDLS, CDR2 YYNGEE. The CDR3 coding sequence is TGTGCCTGCAGCGTAGGGGTAACTAGCACAGATACGCAGTATCTT. This gives the protein CACSVGVTSTDTQYL.

V and J are TRBV6-2 or TRBV6-3 and TRBJ2-6; no clear D. V shed 0 bases and J shed 9 bases, with 12 bases lying between them. Looked up from germline, CDR1 is MNHEY and CDR2 is SVGEGT. This CDR3 spans 15 amino acids. CDR3 nucleotide sequence: TGTGCCAGCAGTTACTCGACGAGAGTAGGCAACGTCCTGACTTTC. Translated, it gives CASSYSTRVGNVLTF.

V and J are TRBV7-9 and TRBJ2-7; TRBD1 or TRBD2 may be the D gene (5 bases each). The CDR3 is 13 residues long. V lost 4 bases and J 4 bases, leaving 11 bases between the germline ends. Germline V lookup: CDR1 SEHNR, CDR2 FQNEAQ (reference sequence). The CDR3 region is CASSSGTIYEQYF. CDR3 coding DNA: TGTGCCAGCAGCTCCGGGACCATTTACGAGCAGTACTTC.

This clonotype was detected only a few times. This chain links TRBV15 with TRBJ1-1, with 7 nucleotides matching TRBD1. This CDR3 comprises 14 residues. Germline V lookup: CDR1 LNHNV, CDR2 YYDKDF (reference sequence). V shed 1 base, J shed 5 bases, and the junction held 4 bases outside the gene matches. As DNA, the CDR3 is TGTGCCACCAGCAGAGGGTCACAGGGGACTGAAGCTTTCTTT. Residues: CATSRGSQGTEAFF.

This clonotype was seen many times. One end of the junction fails to match germline, which may point to a read error. The rearrangement joins TRBV7-2 to TRBJ1-3; D may be TRBD1 (6 bases). Germline assignment: CDR1 SGHTA and CDR2 FQGNSA. The CDR3 sequence is 18 residues long. The DNA of the CDR3 is TGTGCCAGCAGCCTTGACAGGATACGTGTTAACTCTCGAAACACCATATATTTT. It specifies CASSLDRIRVNSRNTIYF.

This clonotype occurred many times. This chain joins TRBV5-1 and TRBJ2-2, with D perhaps TRBD1 or TRBD2 (5 bases each). The V end lost 4 bases, the J end lost 6 bases, and 10 bases lay between the germline ends. There are 13 residues in the CDR3. Germline CDR1 is SGHRS and CDR2 is YFSETQ. CDR3 nucleotide sequence: TGCGCCAGCAGCCACGGGACGCCCGGGGAGCTGTTTTTT. Its translation: CASSHGTPGELFF.